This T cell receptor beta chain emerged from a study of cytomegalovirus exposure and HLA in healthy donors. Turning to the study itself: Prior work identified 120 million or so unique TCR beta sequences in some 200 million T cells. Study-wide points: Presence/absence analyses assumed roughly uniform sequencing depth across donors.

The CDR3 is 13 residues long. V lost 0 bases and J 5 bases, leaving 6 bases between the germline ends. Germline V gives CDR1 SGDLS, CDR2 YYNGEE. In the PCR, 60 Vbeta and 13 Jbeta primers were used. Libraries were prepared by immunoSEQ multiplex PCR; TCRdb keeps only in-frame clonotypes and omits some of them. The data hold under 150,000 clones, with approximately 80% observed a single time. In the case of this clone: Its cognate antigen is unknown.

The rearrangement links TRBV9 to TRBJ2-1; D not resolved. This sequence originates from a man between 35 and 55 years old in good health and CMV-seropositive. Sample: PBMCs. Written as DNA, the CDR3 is TGTGCCAGCAGCGTAGGGCTCCACAATGAGCAGTTCTTC. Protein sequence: CASSVGLHNEQFF.